Below, 16 T cell receptor beta chains from the same sample are listed, as sequenced in a study of blood T cell repertoires in COVID-19. The method was immunoSEQ multiplex PCR; TCRdb's version includes in-frame clones alone and lacks a portion of them. The sample records some 300,000 clones, 85% to 90% being singletons. Sequenced: peripheral blood. These receptors were collected from a woman in her 50s with COVID-19, enrolled during active disease.

The chain carries TRBV18 and TRBJ2-1, with 10 bases lining up with TRBD2. With V trimmed by 5 bases and J by 5 bases, 6 bases remained unmatched. Germline CDR1 KGHSH, CDR2 LQKENI. This CDR3 is built from 15 residues. CDR3 loop: CASSSTSGTDNEQFF. The DNA of the CDR3 is TGTGCCAGCTCATCTACTAGCGGGACCGACAATGAGCAGTTCTTC.

J is TRBJ2-1 and V is TRBV6-2 or TRBV6-3; 15 nucleotides line up with TRBD2. V shed 6 bases, J shed 0 bases, and the junction held 9 bases outside the gene matches. The CDR3 covers 19 residues. Germline CDR1 and CDR2: MNHEY and SVGEGT. The CDR3 loop reads CASSSGTSGRLLSYNEQFF. The CDR3 nucleotides are TGTGCCAGCAGCTCCGGGACTAGCGGGAGGCTCCTCTCCTACAATGAGCAGTTCTTC.

The sample holds a few counts of this clone. This chain joins TRBV6-5 and TRBJ1-1, with 7 bases aligning to TRBD1. The germline gives CDR1 MNHEY, CDR2 SVGAGI. This CDR3 has 13 amino acids. The V gene end was trimmed by 6 bases and the J gene end by 1 base; junction bases not matched to a gene: 2. DNA of the CDR3: TGTGCCAGCAGCCGGACAGGGAACACTGAAGCTTTCTTT. Translation: CASSRTGNTEAFF.

J is TRBJ2-1 and V is TRBV3-1 (or the pseudogene TRBV3-2); 7 bases match TRBD2. Germline CDR1 reads LGHDT; CDR2 reads YNNKEL (reference sequence). The V and J ends lost 4 bases and 8 bases, in that order; junction bases with no gene match: 5. The CDR3 covers 13 residues. CDR3 sequence: CASSRGGLDEQFF. The CDR3 DNA follows: TGTGCCAGCAGCCGGGGGGGACTTGATGAGCAGTTCTTC.

This clone appeared once. This chain links TRBV19 with TRBJ1-2, with 7 nucleotides matching TRBD1. V was clipped by 3 bases and J by 6 bases; unmatched bases: 7. There are 14 residues in the CDR3. Germline CDR1 reads LNHDA; CDR2 reads SQIVND (reference sequence). The CDR3 here is CASSMDKTGNGYTF. CDR3 in DNA: TGTGCCAGTAGTATGGACAAGACAGGGAATGGCTACACCTTC.

This chain connects TRBV24-1 to TRBJ2-5; 7 bases match TRBD2. There are 15 residues in the CDR3. J was trimmed by 5 bases and V by 2 bases; bases with no gene match: 7. Germline V gene lookup returns CDR1 KGHDR and CDR2 SFDVKD. The CDR3: CATSDSDLAVETQYF. The CDR3 coding sequence is TGTGCCACCAGTGATTCTGATCTAGCGGTCGAGACCCAGTACTTC.

This clone occurred once. This rearrangement joins TRBV7-9 to TRBJ2-3; D is undetermined. The CDR3 extends over 13 amino acids. Germline assignment: CDR1 SEHNR and CDR2 FQNEAQ (reference sequence). V lost 8 bases and J 6 bases, leaving 15 bases between the germline ends. This CDR3 is CASSPRVSDTQYF. The CDR3, as DNA: TGTGCCAGCTCCCCCCGGGTTTCTGATACGCAGTATTTT.

The chain joins TRBV27 to TRBJ2-3; 10 nucleotides align to TRBD2. The V segment lost 5 bases and the J segment 1 base; nucleotides outside the gene matches: 9. The germline V gene encodes CDR1 MNHEY and CDR2 SMNVEV (reference sequence). CDR3 size: 17 residues. CDR3 loop: CASSPSRLAGRTDTQYF. The DNA of the CDR3 is TGTGCCAGCAGTCCATCCAGACTAGCGGGCCGCACAGATACGCAGTATTTT.

V and J are TRBV11-1 and TRBJ1-3; a weak D match, TRBD1 (6 bases). Germline CDR1 is SGHAT and CDR2 is FQDESV (reference sequence). The ends were cut back, 5 bases at V and 0 bases at J, with 14 bases in the middle. The CDR3 runs 16 residues. CDR3 coding DNA: TGTGCCAGCAGCGCTAAGGACAGAAGCTCTGGAAACACCATATATTTT. Translated: CASSAKDRSSGNTIYF.

The chain employs TRBV5-4 and TRBJ1-2; 8 bases match TRBD1. This CDR3 has 14 amino acids. The germline CDR1 and CDR2 sequences are SGHNT and YYREEE (reference sequence). J gave up 4 bases and V 9 bases, and 11 bases lay outside the gene matches. CDR3 nucleotides: TGTGCCATCCACCCCCCAGGGGGCGCCTATGGCTACACCTTC. Amino acids: CAIHPPGGAYGYTF.

The chain links TRBV4-1 to TRBJ2-7, with TRBD2 as a possible D gene (6 bases). The CDR3 is 17 residues long. Deletions cut 4 bases from V and 0 bases from J, with 19 bases between. CDR1 is MGHRA and CDR2 is YSYEKL in the germline V gene. The CDR3 DNA reads as TGCGCCAGCAGCCGCGCAATTATTAGCGGTGTCTCCTACGAGCAGTACTTC. This gives the protein CASSRAIISGVSYEQYF.

The chain employs TRBV27 and TRBJ1-5; TRBD1 matches 8 bases. The CDR3 loop spans 15 amino acids. Looked up from germline, CDR1 is MNHEY and CDR2 is SMNVEV (reference sequence). J was trimmed by 6 bases and V by 5 bases; bases with no gene match: 9. The CDR3 DNA follows: TGTGCCAGCAGTAGAGGGGCAGGGGGCAGTCAGCCCCAGCATTTT. This codes for CASSRGAGGSQPQHF.

The V and J genes are TRBV5-1 and TRBJ1-1, with TRBD1 as a possible D gene (5 bases). Deletions cut 4 bases from V and 2 bases from J, with 9 bases between. Germline V lookup: CDR1 SGHRS, CDR2 YFSETQ. There are 13 residues in the CDR3. CDR3 in DNA: TGCGCCAGCAGCCCTGACAGTAACACTGAAGCTTTCTTT. It codes for CASSPDSNTEAFF. Full variable domain (remainder filled in from reference TRBV5-1 and TRBJ1-1): KAGVTQTPRYLIKTRGQQVTLSCSPISGHRSVSWYQQTPGQGLQFLFEYFSETQRNKGNFPGRFSGRQFSNSRSEMNVSTLELGDSALYLCASSPDSNTEAFFGQGTRLTVV.

The chain joins TRBV7-3 to TRBJ2-1; D gene unclear. This CDR3 contains 15 residues. CDR1 and CDR2 from the germline V gene are SGHTA and FQGTGA. V was clipped by 3 bases and J by 0 bases, with 9 bases between them. The CDR3, as DNA: TGTGCCAGCAGCTTTGGGCCTCGCTCCTACAATGAGCAGTTCTTC. It translates to CASSFGPRSYNEQFF.

This clone was observed a single time. The chain joins TRBV27 to TRBJ2-1; TRBD2 agrees at 12 bases. Germline-derived CDR1 and CDR2 are MNHEY and SMNVEV (reference sequence). The CDR3 is made up of 15 amino acids. The trim removed 2 bases at V and 4 bases at J, leaving 0 bases unmatched. CDR3 coding DNA: TGTGCCAGCAGTTTAGGACTAGCGGGGTACAATGAGCAGTTCTTC. Translated: CASSLGLAGYNEQFF.

The rearrangement links TRBV11-3 to TRBJ2-1, with TRBD2 identical over 7 bases. The J segment lost 13 bases and the V segment lost 1 base, leaving 13 bases of the junction unmatched. Germline CDR1 SGHNT, CDR2 YENEEA. The CDR3 is made up of 15 amino acids. The chain's CDR3 is CASSLGGGSPPRQFF. CDR3 nucleotides: TGTGCCAGCAGCTTAGGGGGCGGGAGCCCACCTCGCCAGTTCTTC.